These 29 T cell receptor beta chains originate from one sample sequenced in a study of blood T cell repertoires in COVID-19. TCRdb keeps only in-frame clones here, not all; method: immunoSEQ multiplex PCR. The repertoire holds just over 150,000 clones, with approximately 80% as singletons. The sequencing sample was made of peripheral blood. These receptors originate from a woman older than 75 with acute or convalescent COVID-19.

The CDR3 spells CASSLNPTAGYTF. In DNA, the CDR3 is TGTGCCAGCAGCTTAAATCCCACTGCCGGCTACACCTTC. The chain links TRBV11-2 to TRBJ1-2; D gene unclear. V lost 2 bases and J 8 bases, leaving 12 bases between the germline ends. The CDR3 consists of 13 residues. Germline values: CDR1 SGHAT, CDR2 FQNNGV.

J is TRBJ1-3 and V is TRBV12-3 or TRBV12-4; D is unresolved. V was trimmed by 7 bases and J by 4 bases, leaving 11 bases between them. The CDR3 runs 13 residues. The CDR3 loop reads CASNFGQGNTIYF. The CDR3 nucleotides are TGTGCCAGCAATTTTGGGCAGGGAAACACCATATATTTT.

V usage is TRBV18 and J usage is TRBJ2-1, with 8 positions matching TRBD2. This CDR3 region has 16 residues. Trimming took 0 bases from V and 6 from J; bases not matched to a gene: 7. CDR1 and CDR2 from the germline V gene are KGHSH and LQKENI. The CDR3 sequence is CASSPPGGRTPNEQFF. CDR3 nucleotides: TGTGCCAGCTCACCACCGGGCGGGAGGACCCCCAATGAGCAGTTCTTC.

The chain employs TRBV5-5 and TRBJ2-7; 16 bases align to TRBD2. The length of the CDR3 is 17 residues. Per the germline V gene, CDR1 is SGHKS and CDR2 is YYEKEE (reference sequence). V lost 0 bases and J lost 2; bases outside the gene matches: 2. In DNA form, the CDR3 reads TGTGCCAGCAGCTTGGCGGGACTAGCGGGAGGGACCTACGAGCAGTACTTC. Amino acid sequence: CASSLAGLAGGTYEQYF.

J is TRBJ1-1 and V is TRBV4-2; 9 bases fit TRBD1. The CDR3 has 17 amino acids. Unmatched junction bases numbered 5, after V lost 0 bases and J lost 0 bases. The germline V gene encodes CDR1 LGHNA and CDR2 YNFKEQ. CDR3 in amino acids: CASSQDQRDRVNTEAFF. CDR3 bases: TGTGCCAGCAGCCAAGATCAGAGGGACAGGGTGAACACTGAAGCTTTCTTT.

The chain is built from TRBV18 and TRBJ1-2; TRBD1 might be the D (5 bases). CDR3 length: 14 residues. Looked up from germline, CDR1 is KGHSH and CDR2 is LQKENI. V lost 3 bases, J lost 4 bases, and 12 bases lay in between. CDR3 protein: CASSPLQESYGYTF. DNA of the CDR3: TGTGCCAGCTCACCGTTACAGGAGAGCTATGGCTACACCTTC.

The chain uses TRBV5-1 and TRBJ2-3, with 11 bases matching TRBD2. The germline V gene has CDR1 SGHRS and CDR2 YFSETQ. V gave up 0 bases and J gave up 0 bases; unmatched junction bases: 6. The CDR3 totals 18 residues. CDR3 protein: CASSLGAGTSGSTDTQYF. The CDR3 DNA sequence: TGCGCCAGCAGCTTGGGTGCGGGGACTAGCGGTAGCACAGATACGCAGTATTTT.

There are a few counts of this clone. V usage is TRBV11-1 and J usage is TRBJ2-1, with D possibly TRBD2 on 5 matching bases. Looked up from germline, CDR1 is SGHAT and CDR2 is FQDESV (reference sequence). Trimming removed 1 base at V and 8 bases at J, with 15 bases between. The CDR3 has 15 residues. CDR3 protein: CASSLVEEDGDEQFF. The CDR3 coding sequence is TGTGCCAGCAGCTTAGTAGAGGAGGATGGGGATGAGCAGTTCTTC.

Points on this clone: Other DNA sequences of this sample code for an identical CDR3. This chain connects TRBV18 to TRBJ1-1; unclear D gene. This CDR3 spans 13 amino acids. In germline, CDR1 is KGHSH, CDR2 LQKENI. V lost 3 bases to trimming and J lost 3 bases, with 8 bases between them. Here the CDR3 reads CASSPVRDTEAFF. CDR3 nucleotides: TGTGCCAGCTCACCTGTCCGGGACACTGAAGCTTTCTTT.

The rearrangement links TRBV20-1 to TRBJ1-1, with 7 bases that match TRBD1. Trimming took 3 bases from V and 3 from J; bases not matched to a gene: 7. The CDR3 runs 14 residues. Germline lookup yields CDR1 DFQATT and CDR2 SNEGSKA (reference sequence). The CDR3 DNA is TGCAGTGCTAGTTTAGGGGGCCGGGACACTGAAGCTTTCTTT. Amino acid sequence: CSASLGGRDTEAFF.

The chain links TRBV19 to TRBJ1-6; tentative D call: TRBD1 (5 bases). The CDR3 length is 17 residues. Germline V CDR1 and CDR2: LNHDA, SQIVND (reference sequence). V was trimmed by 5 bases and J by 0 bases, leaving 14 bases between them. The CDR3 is CASSSGAGSSYNSPLHF. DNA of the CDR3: TGTGCCAGTAGTTCCGGGGCGGGAAGCTCCTATAATTCACCCCTCCACTTT.

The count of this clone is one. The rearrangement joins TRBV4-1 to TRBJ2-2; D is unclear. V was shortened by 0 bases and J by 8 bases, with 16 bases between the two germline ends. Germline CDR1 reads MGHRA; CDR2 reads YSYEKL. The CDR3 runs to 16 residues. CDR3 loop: CASSQDPRLVYGELFF. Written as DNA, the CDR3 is TGCGCCAGCAGCCAAGACCCCCGGCTAGTGTATGGGGAGCTGTTTTTT.

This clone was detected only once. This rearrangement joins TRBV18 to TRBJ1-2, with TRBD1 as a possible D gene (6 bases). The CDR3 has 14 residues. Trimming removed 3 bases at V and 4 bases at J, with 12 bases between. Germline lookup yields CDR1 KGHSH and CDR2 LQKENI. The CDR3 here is CASSPPGTTYGYTF. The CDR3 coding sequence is TGTGCCAGCTCACCCCCCGGGACAACCTATGGCTACACCTTC.

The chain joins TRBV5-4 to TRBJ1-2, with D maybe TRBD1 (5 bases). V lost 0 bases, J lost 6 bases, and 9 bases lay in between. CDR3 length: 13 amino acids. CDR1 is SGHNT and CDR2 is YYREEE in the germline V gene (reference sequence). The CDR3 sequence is CASSLERDDGYTF. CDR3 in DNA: TGTGCCAGCAGCTTGGAGCGGGACGATGGCTACACCTTC.

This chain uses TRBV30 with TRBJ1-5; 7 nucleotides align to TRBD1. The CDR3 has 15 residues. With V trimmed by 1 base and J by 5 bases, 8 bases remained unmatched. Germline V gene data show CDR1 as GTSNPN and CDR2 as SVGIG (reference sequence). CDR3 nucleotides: TGTGCCTGGAGTGCCGAGGACAGGTTGGATCAGCCCCAGCATTTT. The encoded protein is CAWSAEDRLDQPQHF. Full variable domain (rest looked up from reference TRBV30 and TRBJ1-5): SQTIHQWPATLVQPVGSPLSLECTVEGTSNPNLYWYRQAAGRGLQLLFYSVGIGQISSEVPQNLSASRPQDRQFILSSKKLLLSDSGFYLCAWSAEDRLDQPQHFGDGTRLSIL.

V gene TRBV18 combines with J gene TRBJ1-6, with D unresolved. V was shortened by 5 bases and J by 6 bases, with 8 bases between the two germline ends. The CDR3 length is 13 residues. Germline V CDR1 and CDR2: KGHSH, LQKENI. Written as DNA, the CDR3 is TGTGCCAGCTCAGCTAATGGTAATTCACCCCTCCACTTT. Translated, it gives CASSANGNSPLHF. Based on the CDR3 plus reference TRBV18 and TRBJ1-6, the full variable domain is NAGVMQNPRHLVRRRGQEARLRCSPMKGHSHVYWYRQLPEEGLKFMVYLQKENIIDESGMPKERFSAEFPKEGPSILRIQQVVRGDSAAYFCASSANGNSPLHFGNGTRLTVT.

The CDR3 reads CASSLGGQSYGYTF. CDR3 in DNA: TGCGCCAGCAGCTTGGGAGGGCAGAGCTATGGCTACACCTTC. The chain uses TRBV5-1 and TRBJ1-2; D uncertain. Trimming took off 0 bases at V and 4 bases at J, with 10 bases between the two ends. Per the germline V gene, CDR1 is SGHRS and CDR2 is YFSETQ. The CDR3 extends over 14 amino acids. Full variable domain (missing parts from reference TRBV5-1 and TRBJ1-2): KAGVTQTPRYLIKTRGQQVTLSCSPISGHRSVSWYQQTPGQGLQFLFEYFSETQRNKGNFPGRFSGRQFSNSRSEMNVSTLELGDSALYLCASSLGGQSYGYTFGSGTRLTVV.

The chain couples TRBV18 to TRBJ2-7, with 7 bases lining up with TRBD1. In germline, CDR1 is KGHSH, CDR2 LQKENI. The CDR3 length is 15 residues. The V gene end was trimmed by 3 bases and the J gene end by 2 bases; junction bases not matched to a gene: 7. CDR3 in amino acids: CASSPRTGQPYEQYF. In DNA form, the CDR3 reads TGTGCCAGCTCACCCCGAACGGGACAGCCCTACGAGCAGTACTTC.

CDR3 in DNA: TGTGCCAGCAGCCAAGTGGGACAGGTCCCCCGATACGCCTACGAGCAGTACTTC. Translating it yields CASSQVGQVPRYAYEQYF. The chain carries TRBV3-1 (or the pseudogene TRBV3-2) and TRBJ2-7; 8 positions match TRBD1. The ends lost 1 base at V and 2 bases at J; junction bases unmatched: 13. From germline, CDR1 is LGHDT and CDR2 YNNKEL (reference sequence). The CDR3 totals 18 residues.

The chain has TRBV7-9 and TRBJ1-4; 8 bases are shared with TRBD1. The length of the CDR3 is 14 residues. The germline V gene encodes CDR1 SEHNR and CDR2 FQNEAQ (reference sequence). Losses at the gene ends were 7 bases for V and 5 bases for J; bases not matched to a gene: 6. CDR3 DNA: TGTGCCAGCAACTACGGACAGGGAAATGAAAAACTGTTTTTT. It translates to CASNYGQGNEKLFF.

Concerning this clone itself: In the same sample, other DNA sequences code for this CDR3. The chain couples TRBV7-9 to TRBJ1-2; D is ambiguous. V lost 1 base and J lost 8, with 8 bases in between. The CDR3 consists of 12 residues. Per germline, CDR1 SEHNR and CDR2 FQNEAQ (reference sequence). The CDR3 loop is CASSLGRVGYTF. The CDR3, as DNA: TGTGCCAGCAGCTTAGGCCGGGTAGGCTACACCTTC.

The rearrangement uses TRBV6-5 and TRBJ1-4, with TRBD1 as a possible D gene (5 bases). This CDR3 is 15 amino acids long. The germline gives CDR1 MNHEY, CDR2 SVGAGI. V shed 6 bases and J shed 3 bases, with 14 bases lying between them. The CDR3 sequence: CASSSIREANEKLFF. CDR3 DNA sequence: TGTGCCAGCAGCTCTATCAGGGAGGCTAATGAAAAACTGTTTTTT.

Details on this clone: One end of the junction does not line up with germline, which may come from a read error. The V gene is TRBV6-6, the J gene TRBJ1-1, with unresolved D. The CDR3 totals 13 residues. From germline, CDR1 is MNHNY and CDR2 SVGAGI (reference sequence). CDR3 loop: CASSPPLNIEAFF. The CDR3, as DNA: TGTGCCAGCAGTCCCCCCCTGAACATTGAAGCTTTCTTT.

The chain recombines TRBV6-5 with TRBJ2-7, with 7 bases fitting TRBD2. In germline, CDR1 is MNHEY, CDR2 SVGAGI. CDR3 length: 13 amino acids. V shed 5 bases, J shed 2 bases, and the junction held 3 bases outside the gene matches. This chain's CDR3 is CASSREATYEQYF. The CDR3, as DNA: TGTGCCAGCAGTCGGGAGGCCACCTACGAGCAGTACTTC.

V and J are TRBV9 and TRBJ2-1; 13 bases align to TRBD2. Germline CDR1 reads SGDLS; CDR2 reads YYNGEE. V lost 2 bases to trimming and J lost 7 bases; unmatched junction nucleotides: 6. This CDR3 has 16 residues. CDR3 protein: CASSVRTSGRENEQFF. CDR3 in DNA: TGTGCCAGCAGCGTTCGGACTAGCGGGAGAGAGAATGAGCAGTTCTTC.

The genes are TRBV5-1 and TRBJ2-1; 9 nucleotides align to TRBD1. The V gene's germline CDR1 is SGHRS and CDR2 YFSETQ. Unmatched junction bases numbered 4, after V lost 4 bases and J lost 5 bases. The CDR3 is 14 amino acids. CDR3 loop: CASSTQGADNEQFF. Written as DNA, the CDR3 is TGCGCCAGCAGCACACAGGGGGCCGACAATGAGCAGTTCTTC.

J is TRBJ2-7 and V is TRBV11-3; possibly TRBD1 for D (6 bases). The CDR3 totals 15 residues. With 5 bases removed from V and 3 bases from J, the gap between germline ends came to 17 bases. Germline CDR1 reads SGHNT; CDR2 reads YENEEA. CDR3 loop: CASSPDRTSLYEQYF. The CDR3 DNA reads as TGTGCCAGCAGCCCCGACAGGACCTCTCTCTACGAGCAGTACTTC.

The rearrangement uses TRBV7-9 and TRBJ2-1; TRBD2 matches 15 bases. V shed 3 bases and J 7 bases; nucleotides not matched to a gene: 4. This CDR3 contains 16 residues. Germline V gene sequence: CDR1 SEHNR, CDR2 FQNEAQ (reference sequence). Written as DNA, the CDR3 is TGTGCCAGCAGCTTTTTCGGGACTAGCGGGAGGAATGAGCAGTTCTTC. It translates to CASSFFGTSGRNEQFF.

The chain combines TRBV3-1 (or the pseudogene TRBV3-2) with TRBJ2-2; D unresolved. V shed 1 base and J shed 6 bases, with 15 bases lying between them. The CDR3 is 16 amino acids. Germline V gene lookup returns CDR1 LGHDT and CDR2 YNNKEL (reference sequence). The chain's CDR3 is CASSQVLVAAPGELFF. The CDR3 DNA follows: TGTGCCAGCAGCCAAGTCTTAGTTGCGGCTCCCGGGGAGCTGTTTTTT.